This TCR beta chain came from a study of monozygotic twins with inflammatory bowel disease. Template switching was used to attach UMIs, which incorporated a 6-nucleotide sample barcode. TCRdb reanalyzed the 5' RACE reads and collapses them to one entry per CDR3 protein, without DNA. The specimen's table records approximately 400,000 distinct CDR3 sequences. Study results and caveats: Possibly because of limited power, concordant and discordant twins showed no difference in repertoire similarity. IBD patients showed reduced TCRbeta diversity (inverse Simpson) versus healthy co-twins. Telling apart the different T cell subtypes was not possible.

From germline, CDR1 is DFQATT and CDR2 SNEGSKA (reference sequence). The CDR3 loop spans 15 amino acids. Points on this clonotype: What it binds is not known.

Sequencing input: blood. The V gene is TRBV20-1, the J gene TRBJ2-1; without DNA, the TCRdb call of TRBD1 cannot be checked. This TCR came from a human donor with ulcerative colitis or Crohn's disease, or a healthy co-twin of an affected twin (not recorded which). The CDR3 spells CSATTGTGDYNEQFF.